One and the same sample provided the 27 T cell receptor beta chains below, sequenced in a study of cytomegalovirus exposure and HLA in healthy donors. Produced via immunoSEQ multiplex PCR; TCRdb's table is partial and in-frame only. The profile covers 150,000 to 200,000 clones, with about nine tenths appearing a single time and 4.5% to 7% taken by the ten largest. Sample: PBMCs. All receptors come from a woman aged 25 to 39 in good health and CMV-seronegative.

The chain is built from TRBV2 and TRBJ2-7; D unclear. The V end was cut by 2 bases, the J end by 4 bases, with 12 bases between. The CDR3 spans 14 residues. Germline V lookup: CDR1 SNHLY, CDR2 FYNNEI. CDR3 in amino acids: CASSESPKPYEQYF. The DNA for the CDR3 is TGTGCCAGCAGTGAAAGCCCGAAACCATACGAGCAGTACTTC. Based on the CDR3 plus reference TRBV2 and TRBJ2-7, the full variable domain is EPEVTQTPSHQVTQMGQEVILRCVPISNHLYFYWYRQILGQKVEFLVSFYNNEISEKSEIFDDQFSVERPDGSNFTLKIRSTKLEDSAMYFCASSESPKPYEQYFGPGTRLTVT.

In the case of this clone: The same CDR3 also results from other DNA sequences found in this sample. The chain recombines TRBV7-2 with TRBJ2-3; D not certain. The V end lost 5 bases, the J end lost 5 bases, and 8 bases lay between the germline ends. CDR3 size: 12 residues. CDR1 is SGHTA and CDR2 is FQGNSA in the germline V gene. CDR3 bases: TGTGCCAGCAGCCCGTCCGGAGATACGCAGTATTTT. Amino acid sequence: CASSPSGDTQYF.

The chain is built from TRBV25-1 and TRBJ2-5; D unclear. The length of the CDR3 is 11 residues. The germline V gene has CDR1 MGHDK and CDR2 SYGVNS. V shed 10 bases and J shed 9 bases, with 15 bases lying between them. CDR3: CATNLGWAQYF. The DNA of the CDR3 is TGTGCCACCAATTTGGGTTGGGCCCAGTACTTC.

This clone was found once. J is TRBJ2-7 and V is TRBV4-3; 11 bases line up with TRBD2. Germline lookup yields CDR1 LGHNA and CDR2 YSLEER. The CDR3 spans 17 residues. V trimming: 1 base; J trimming: 3 bases; junction bases outside the gene matches: 8. In DNA form, the CDR3 reads TGCGCCAGCAGCCAAGTCCCACTAGCGGGGGAAGTCTACGAGCAGTACTTC. Translating gives CASSQVPLAGEVYEQYF.

The chain recombines TRBV4-1 with TRBJ2-6; 11 nucleotides line up with TRBD2. J lost 3 bases, V lost 1 base, and 5 bases had no gene match. The germline V gene has CDR1 MGHRA and CDR2 YSYEKL. The CDR3 has 18 residues. The CDR3 DNA sequence: TGCGCCAGCAGCCAAGCAGTAGCGGGGGGGCTTGGGGCCAACGTCCTGACTTTC. This sequence encodes CASSQAVAGGLGANVLTF.

V usage is TRBV11-3 and J usage is TRBJ2-5; the D gene is possibly TRBD1 (6 bases). Trimming removed 4 bases at V and 5 bases at J, with 11 bases between. The CDR3 contains 13 residues. CDR1 and CDR2 from the germline V gene are SGHNT and YENEEA. The CDR3 loop reads CASSSQGGETQYF. CDR3 sequence (DNA): TGTGCCAGCAGCTCACAGGGCGGGGAGACCCAGTACTTC.

The V and J genes are TRBV27 and TRBJ2-1, with D possibly being TRBD2 (5 bases). Germline values: CDR1 MNHEY, CDR2 SMNVEV (reference sequence). This CDR3 region has 11 residues. The CDR3 bases are TGTGGTGAGAGGGCCTACAATGAGCAGTTCTTC. Residues: CGERAYNEQFF.

The J gene is TRBJ2-7, the V gene TRBV28; 8 bases are shared with TRBD1. The CDR3 runs 13 residues. V lost 5 bases to trimming and J lost 7 bases; unmatched junction nucleotides: 7. The germline gives CDR1 MDHEN, CDR2 SYDVKM. The CDR3 sequence is CASSLQGAREQYF. CDR3 nucleotides: TGTGCCAGCAGTCTCCAGGGGGCGCGGGAGCAGTACTTC.

The count of this clone is one. The chain employs TRBV5-4 and TRBJ2-1; TRBD2 agrees at 12 bases. The CDR3 extends over 17 amino acids. J gave up 8 bases and V 6 bases, and 15 bases lay outside the gene matches. Germline V gives CDR1 SGHNT, CDR2 YYREEE (reference sequence). The CDR3 DNA reads TGTGCCAGCACCGGAAGGCTAGCGGGAGGGCAAAGTGATGAGCAGTTCTTC. It codes for CASTGRLAGGQSDEQFF.

The genes are TRBV5-8 and TRBJ1-2, with TRBD1 as a possible D gene (5 bases). From germline, CDR1 is SGHTS and CDR2 YDEGEE. Trimming removed 7 bases at V and 2 bases at J, with 9 bases between. CDR3 size: 12 residues. DNA for the CDR3: TGTGCCAGCCGGAACAGGAACTATGGCTACACCTTC. Translated: CASRNRNYGYTF.

This clone was found once. At the DNA level, this CDR3 is encoded by other sequences in the same sample as well. The genes are TRBV7-2 and TRBJ2-3, with D possibly matching TRBD2 (6 bases). Germline V gene data show CDR1 as SGHTA and CDR2 as FQGNSA. The CDR3 sequence is 15 residues long. V lost 0 bases and J 2 bases, leaving 9 bases between the germline ends. CDR3 coding DNA: TGTGCCAGCAGCTTAGCGGGGGGATCCACAGATACGCAGTATTTT. The encoded protein is CASSLAGGSTDTQYF.

The chain combines TRBV15 with TRBJ2-3; D is undetermined. This CDR3 has 13 residues. V was shortened by 0 bases and J by 6 bases, with 7 bases between the two germline ends. Per germline, CDR1 LNHNV and CDR2 YYDKDF (reference sequence). CDR3 coding DNA: TGTGCCACCAGCAGAGACCCCAAGGATACGCAGTATTTT. This encodes CATSRDPKDTQYF.

V is TRBV5-1 and J is TRBJ1-1; D is ambiguous. The V gene's germline CDR1 is SGHRS and CDR2 YFSETQ. V lost 7 bases to trimming and J lost 2 bases, with 15 bases between them. This CDR3 spans 14 amino acids. In DNA, the CDR3 is TGCGCCAGCGCCTCGGGGTCATCCAACACTGAAGCTTTCTTT. This encodes CASASGSSNTEAFF. Supplemented by reference TRBV5-1 and TRBJ1-1, the full variable domain reads KAGVTQTPRYLIKTRGQQVTLSCSPISGHRSVSWYQQTPGQGLQFLFEYFSETQRNKGNFPGRFSGRQFSNSRSEMNVSTLELGDSALYLCASASGSSNTEAFFGQGTRLTVV.

The chain couples TRBV12-5 to TRBJ1-1; D is unresolved. The CDR3 covers 14 residues. Germline CDR1 LGHNT, CDR2 FRNRAP. Trimming took off 1 base at V and 1 base at J, with 7 bases between the two ends. The CDR3: CASGLEGTNTEAFF. CDR3 bases: TGTGCTAGTGGTTTGGAGGGCACGAACACTGAAGCTTTCTTT.

This chain connects TRBV6-5 to TRBJ2-7, with D possibly matching TRBD2 (5 bases). Germline CDR1 and CDR2: MNHEY and SVGAGI. CDR3 length: 13 amino acids. With 4 bases removed from V and 3 bases from J, the gap between germline ends came to 10 bases. For the CDR3, the DNA is TGTGCCAGCAGTTCCGGGATCCACTACGAGCAGTACTTC. It codes for CASSSGIHYEQYF.

The table lists this clone with a few counts. The chain joins TRBV18 to TRBJ1-1; a possible D gene is TRBD1 (5 bases). V dropped 1 base and J dropped 1 base, with 7 bases sitting between them. Germline V CDR1 and CDR2: KGHSH, LQKENI. The CDR3 spans 14 residues. In nucleotides, the CDR3 is TGTGCCAGCTCACCACAGGGGAAGAACACTGAAGCTTTCTTT. Protein: CASSPQGKNTEAFF.

The V and J genes are TRBV7-9 and TRBJ1-2; no clear D. The germline V gene has CDR1 SEHNR and CDR2 FQNEAQ (reference sequence). The CDR3 runs 14 residues. V lost 1 base to trimming and J lost 9 bases, with 15 bases between them. The CDR3 DNA reads as TGTGCCAGCAGCTTAGTGAGCCAAGCTATGAGCTACACCTTC. This gives the protein CASSLVSQAMSYTF.

This chain links TRBV27 with TRBJ2-3; 7 bases align to TRBD1. Per germline, CDR1 MNHEY and CDR2 SMNVEV (reference sequence). CDR3 length: 16 amino acids. Trimming at V came to 5 bases and at J to 2 bases, leaving 10 bases not matched to a gene. The chain's CDR3 is CASSNRGQLFTDTQYF. Here the CDR3 DNA reads TGTGCCAGCAGTAACCGGGGACAGCTATTCACAGATACGCAGTATTTT.

The rearrangement links TRBV27 to TRBJ2-7; the D call may be TRBD1 or TRBD2 (5 bases each). Trimming took off 3 bases at V and 7 bases at J, with 10 bases between the two ends. Germline V gene sequence: CDR1 MNHEY, CDR2 SMNVEV (reference sequence). The CDR3 has 12 amino acids. CDR3 sequence: CASSLGVGEQYF. As DNA, the CDR3 is TGTGCCAGCAGTTTGGGGGTAGGGGAGCAGTACTTC.

The chain has TRBV4-3 and TRBJ1-1; D possibly corresponds to TRBD1 (6 bases). In germline, CDR1 is LGHNA, CDR2 YSLEER. With 1 base removed from V and 1 base from J, the gap between germline ends came to 10 bases. This CDR3 is 15 amino acids long. Here the CDR3 reads CASSQVPTGNTEAFF. The DNA for the CDR3 is TGCGCCAGCAGCCAAGTCCCGACAGGGAACACTGAAGCTTTCTTT.

The V and J genes are TRBV7-9 and TRBJ1-3; D ambiguous. Trimming took 0 bases from V and 0 from J, leaving 6 bases between them. CDR1 is SEHNR, CDR2 FQNEAQ, per germline (reference sequence). The CDR3 runs 15 residues. CDR3 region: CASSLAGNSGNTIYF. CDR3 bases: TGTGCCAGCAGCTTAGCCGGTAACTCTGGAAACACCATATATTTT.

The rearrangement uses TRBV7-9 and TRBJ2-7; no clear D. The CDR3 loop spans 15 amino acids. In germline, CDR1 is SEHNR, CDR2 FQNEAQ (reference sequence). V shed 5 bases and J shed 0 bases, with 14 bases lying between them. CDR3 bases: TGTGCCAGCAGCCACCCCCCGACGTCCTCCTACGAGCAGTACTTC. Protein sequence: CASSHPPTSSYEQYF.

This chain joins TRBV18 and TRBJ2-5, with D perhaps matching TRBD2 (6 bases). V lost 5 bases and J 4 bases, leaving 11 bases between the germline ends. The CDR3 has 13 amino acids. Looked up from germline, CDR1 is KGHSH and CDR2 is LQKENI. CDR3: CASSKGGGETQYF. The CDR3 DNA reads TGTGCCAGCTCAAAGGGAGGAGGAGAGACCCAGTACTTC.

The rearrangement joins TRBV27 to TRBJ1-1; TRBD1 agrees at 7 bases. The germline V gene encodes CDR1 MNHEY and CDR2 SMNVEV (reference sequence). Trimming removed 6 bases from V and 0 bases from J; junction bases left unmatched: 10. The CDR3 spans 16 residues. CDR3 DNA sequence: TGTGCCAGCAGGTTAACAGGGGTAGGCATGAACACTGAAGCTTTCTTT. Encoded protein: CASRLTGVGMNTEAFF.

This chain joins TRBV6-5 and TRBJ2-7, with 7 bases lining up with TRBD1. The CDR3 length is 14 residues. J gave up 5 bases and V 0 bases, and 4 bases lay outside the gene matches. Germline V gene lookup returns CDR1 MNHEY and CDR2 SVGAGI. CDR3 bases: TGTGCCAGCAGTTACTCGAGGGGGCTCAACGAGCAGTACTTC. Amino acid sequence: CASSYSRGLNEQYF.

The V gene is TRBV19, the J gene TRBJ1-2; D is unclear. Germline loops: CDR1 LNHDA, CDR2 SQIVND (reference sequence). V gave up 4 bases and J gave up 0 bases, with 9 bases separating them. The CDR3 loop spans 14 amino acids. The CDR3 loop reads CASSSLTPNYGYTF. CDR3 nucleotide sequence: TGTGCCAGTAGTAGTTTGACCCCTAACTATGGCTACACCTTC.

This clone showed up just a few times. The chain links TRBV29-1 to TRBJ1-1; no reliable D call. Germline V gene data show CDR1 as SQVTM and CDR2 as ANQGSEA. V dropped 5 bases and J dropped 0 bases, with 4 bases sitting between them. The length of the CDR3 is 11 residues. In DNA, the CDR3 is TGCAGCGTTACGGTGAACACTGAAGCTTTCTTT. This translates into CSVTVNTEAFF.